This T cell receptor beta chain emerged from a study of cytomegalovirus exposure and HLA in healthy donors. Study conclusions and caveats: Using the classifier, cytomegalovirus status was reportedly diagnosed with high specificity and sensitivity. The CMV antigen specificity of a few CMV-associated chains was confirmed through in vitro analysis. The authors enumerated under 200 TCR beta chains as linked to cytomegalovirus.

CDR1 and CDR2 from the germline V gene are MNHEY and SMNVEV (reference sequence). The V end was cut by 5 bases, the J end by 2 bases, with 13 bases between. This CDR3 contains 15 residues. TCRdb keeps only in-frame clones here, not all; method: immunoSEQ multiplex PCR. Among 120,000 to 150,000 clones, 70% to 90% were seen once, and the ten largest hold roughly 1.4%. This clone was found once. Its antigen is unidentified. Sequenced input: PBMCs. The gene calls are TRBV27 and TRBJ1-5, with D maybe TRBD1 (5 bases). The sequence derives from a woman aged 30 to 39 in good health and CMV-seronegative. The CDR3 DNA reads as TGTGCCAGCAGTCCCCGGGAGGGGCGCAATCAGCCCCAGCATTTT. Its translation is CASSPREGRNQPQHF.